The clone carrying this T cell receptor beta chain was counted at least ten times. Other nucleotide sequences from this sample produce the same CDR3. The data belong to a study of blood T cell repertoires in COVID-19. Study overall: Researchers got acute and convalescent COVID-19 samples from the United States, Italy and Spain. Nucleic acid was either cDNA or gDNA, and it came from T cells, B-cell-depleted T cells, or PBMCs.

The CDR3 length is 15 residues. The V gene lost 6 bases and the J gene lost 2 bases, with 17 bases spanning the gap. CDR1 SQVTM and CDR2 ANQGSEA come from the germline V gene. Here immunoSEQ multiplex PCR was the method, and the copy in TCRdb shows in-frame clones only, minus some. The data show more than 200,000 clones, with around nine tenths seen just once and 2% to 2.5% held by the top ten. The sequenced sample was peripheral blood. The TCR comes from a woman between 40 and 50 years old who had recovered from COVID-19. The rearrangement links TRBV29-1 to TRBJ1-5; D not resolved. The CDR3: CSVADGVLGNQPQHF. CDR3 coding DNA: TGCAGCGTAGCAGACGGGGTGTTGGGCAATCAGCCCCAGCATTTT. The full variable domain, completed using reference TRBV29-1 and TRBJ1-5, is SAVISQKPSRDICQRGTSLTIQCQVDSQVTMMFWYRQQPGQSLTLIATANQGSEATYESGFVIDKFPISRPNLTFSTLTVSNMSPEDSSIYLCSVADGVLGNQPQHFGDGTRLSIL.